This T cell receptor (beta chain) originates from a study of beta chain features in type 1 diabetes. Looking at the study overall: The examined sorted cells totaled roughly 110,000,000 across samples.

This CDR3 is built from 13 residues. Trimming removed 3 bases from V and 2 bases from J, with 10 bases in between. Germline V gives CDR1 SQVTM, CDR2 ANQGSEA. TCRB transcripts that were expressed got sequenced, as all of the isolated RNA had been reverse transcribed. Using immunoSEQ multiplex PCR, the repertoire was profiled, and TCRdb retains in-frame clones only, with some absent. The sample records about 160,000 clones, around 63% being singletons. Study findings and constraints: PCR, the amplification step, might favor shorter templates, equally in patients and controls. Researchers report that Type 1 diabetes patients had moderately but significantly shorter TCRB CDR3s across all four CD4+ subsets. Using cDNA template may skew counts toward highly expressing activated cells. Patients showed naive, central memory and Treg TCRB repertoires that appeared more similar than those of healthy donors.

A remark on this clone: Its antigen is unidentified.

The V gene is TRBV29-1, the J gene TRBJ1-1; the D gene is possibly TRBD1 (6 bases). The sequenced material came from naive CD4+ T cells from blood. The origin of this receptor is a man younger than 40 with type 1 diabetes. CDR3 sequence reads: CSVEGRGNTEAFF. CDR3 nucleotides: TGCAGCGTTGAGGGCAGGGGTAACACTGAAGCTTTCTTT.